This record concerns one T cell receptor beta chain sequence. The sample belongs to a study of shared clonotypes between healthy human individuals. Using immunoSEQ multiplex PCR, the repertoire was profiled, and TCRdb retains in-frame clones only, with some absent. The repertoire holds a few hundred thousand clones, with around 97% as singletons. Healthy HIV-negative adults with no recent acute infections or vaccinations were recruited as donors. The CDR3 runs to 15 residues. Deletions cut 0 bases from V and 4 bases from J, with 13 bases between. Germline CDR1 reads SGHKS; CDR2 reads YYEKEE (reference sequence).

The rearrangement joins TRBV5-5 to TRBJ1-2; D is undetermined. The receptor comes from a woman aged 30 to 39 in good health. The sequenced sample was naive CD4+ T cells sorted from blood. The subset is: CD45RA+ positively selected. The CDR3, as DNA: TGTGCCAGCAGCTTGGGTCGAGGAGGCGGCTATGGCTACACCTTC. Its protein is CASSLGRGGGYGYTF.